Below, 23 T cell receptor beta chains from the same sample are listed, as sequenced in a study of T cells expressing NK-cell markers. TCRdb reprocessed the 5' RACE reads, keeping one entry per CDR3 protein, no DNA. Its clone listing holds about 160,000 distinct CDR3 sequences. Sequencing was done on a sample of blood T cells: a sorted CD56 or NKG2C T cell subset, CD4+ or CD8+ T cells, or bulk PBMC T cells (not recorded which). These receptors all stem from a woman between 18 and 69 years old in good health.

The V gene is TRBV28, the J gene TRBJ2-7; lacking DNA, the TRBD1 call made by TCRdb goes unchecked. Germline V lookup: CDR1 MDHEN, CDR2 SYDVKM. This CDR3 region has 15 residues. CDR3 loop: CASHSGTTPTYEQYF.

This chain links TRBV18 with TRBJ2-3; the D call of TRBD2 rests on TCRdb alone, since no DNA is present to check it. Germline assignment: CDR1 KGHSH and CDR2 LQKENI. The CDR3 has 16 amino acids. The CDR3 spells CASSPLRLVGEDTQYF.

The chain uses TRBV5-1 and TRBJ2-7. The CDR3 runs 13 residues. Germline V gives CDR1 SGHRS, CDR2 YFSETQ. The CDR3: CASSLRESYEQYF.

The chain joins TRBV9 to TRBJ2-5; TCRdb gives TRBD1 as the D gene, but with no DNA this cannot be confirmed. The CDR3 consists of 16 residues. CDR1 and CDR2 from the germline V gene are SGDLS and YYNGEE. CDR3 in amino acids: CASSETSGGVLETQYF.

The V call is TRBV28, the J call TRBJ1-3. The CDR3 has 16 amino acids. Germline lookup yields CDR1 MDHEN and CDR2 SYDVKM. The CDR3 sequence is CASSLEQPLSGNTIYF.

CDR3 region: CASSQAAGQGETQYF. V usage is TRBV3-1 and J usage is TRBJ2-5; TCRdb names TRBD1, which stays unverified in the absence of DNA. Germline V gene sequence: CDR1 LGHDT, CDR2 YNNKEL (reference sequence). The CDR3 has 15 amino acids.

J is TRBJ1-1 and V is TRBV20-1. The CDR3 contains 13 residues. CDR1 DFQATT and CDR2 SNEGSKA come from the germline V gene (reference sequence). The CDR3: CSARQALNTEAFF.

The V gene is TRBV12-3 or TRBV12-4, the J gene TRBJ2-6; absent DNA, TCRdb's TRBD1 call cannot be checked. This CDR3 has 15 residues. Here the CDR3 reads CASTPPGTGANVLTF.

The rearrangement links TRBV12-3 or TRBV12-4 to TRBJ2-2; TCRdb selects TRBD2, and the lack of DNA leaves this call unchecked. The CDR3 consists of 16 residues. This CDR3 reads CASSLPSGRRSGELFF.

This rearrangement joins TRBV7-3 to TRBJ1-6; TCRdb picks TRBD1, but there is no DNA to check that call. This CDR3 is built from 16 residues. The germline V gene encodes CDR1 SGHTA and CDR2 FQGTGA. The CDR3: CASSETGYSRNSPLHF.

The chain's CDR3 is CASSQVGQGEDGYTF. The chain couples TRBV4-1 to TRBJ1-2; as DNA is missing, the TRBD1 call by TCRdb cannot be tested. The germline gives CDR1 MGHRA, CDR2 YSYEKL. CDR3 length: 15 residues.

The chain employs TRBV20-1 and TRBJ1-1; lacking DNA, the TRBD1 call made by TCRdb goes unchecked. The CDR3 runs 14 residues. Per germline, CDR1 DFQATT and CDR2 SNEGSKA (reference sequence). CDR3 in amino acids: CSARAPRTNTEAFF.

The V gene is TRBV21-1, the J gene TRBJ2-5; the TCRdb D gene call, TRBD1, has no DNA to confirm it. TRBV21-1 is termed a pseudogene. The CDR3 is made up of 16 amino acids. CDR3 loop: CASTQNFSGRSGTQYF.

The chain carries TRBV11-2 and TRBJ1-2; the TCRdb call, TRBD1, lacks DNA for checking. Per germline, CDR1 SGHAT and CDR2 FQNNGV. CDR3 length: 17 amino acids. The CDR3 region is CASSLVRGDRGDYGYTF.

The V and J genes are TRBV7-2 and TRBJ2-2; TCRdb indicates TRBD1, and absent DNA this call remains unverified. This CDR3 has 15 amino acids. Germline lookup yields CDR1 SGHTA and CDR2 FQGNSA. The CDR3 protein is CASSKTPGNTGELFF.

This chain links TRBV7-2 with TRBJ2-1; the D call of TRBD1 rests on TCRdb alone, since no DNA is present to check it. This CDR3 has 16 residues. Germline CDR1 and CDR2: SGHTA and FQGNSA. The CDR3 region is CASSLQSGTGGNEQFF.

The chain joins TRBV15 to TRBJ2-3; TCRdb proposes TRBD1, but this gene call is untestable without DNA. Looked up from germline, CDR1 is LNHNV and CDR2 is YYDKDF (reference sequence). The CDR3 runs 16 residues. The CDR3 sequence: CATSSGWVGGSDTQYF.

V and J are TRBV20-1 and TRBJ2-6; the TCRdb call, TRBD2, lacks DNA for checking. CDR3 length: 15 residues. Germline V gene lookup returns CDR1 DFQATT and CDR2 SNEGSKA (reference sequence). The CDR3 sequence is CSAKEGTSGANVLTF.

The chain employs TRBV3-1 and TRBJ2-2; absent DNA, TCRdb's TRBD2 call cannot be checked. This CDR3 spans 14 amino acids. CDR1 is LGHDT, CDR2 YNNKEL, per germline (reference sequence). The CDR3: CASSSGTSVGELFF. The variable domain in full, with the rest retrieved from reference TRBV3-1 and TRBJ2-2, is DTAVSQTPKYLVTQMGNDKSIKCEQNLGHDTMYWYKQDSKKFLKIMFSYNNKELIINETVPNRFSPKSPDKAHLNLHINSLELGDSAVYFCASSSGTSVGELFFGEGSRLTVL.

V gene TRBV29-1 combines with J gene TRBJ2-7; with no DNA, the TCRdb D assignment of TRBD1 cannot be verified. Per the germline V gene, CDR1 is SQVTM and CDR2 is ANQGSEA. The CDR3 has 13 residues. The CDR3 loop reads CSARQSSSYEQYF.

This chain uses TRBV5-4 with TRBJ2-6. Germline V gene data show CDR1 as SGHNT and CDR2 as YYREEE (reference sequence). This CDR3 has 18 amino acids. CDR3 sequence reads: CASSLTRISSSGANVLTF.

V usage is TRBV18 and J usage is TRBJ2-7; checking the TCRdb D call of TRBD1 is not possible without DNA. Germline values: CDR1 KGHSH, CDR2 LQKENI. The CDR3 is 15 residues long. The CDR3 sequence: CASSPPYRGRDEQYF.

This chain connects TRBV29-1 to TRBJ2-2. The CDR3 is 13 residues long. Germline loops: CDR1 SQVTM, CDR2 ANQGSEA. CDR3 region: CSVKQSNTGELFF.